This T cell receptor beta chain was recovered during a study of Graves' ophthalmopathy and Graves' hyperthyroidism. At the level of the study: Peripheral blood samples were taken at initial diagnosis, before any treatment. Study outcomes and limitations: For predicting ophthalmopathy progression, the model had around 64% sensitivity and approximately 72% specificity.

This clonotype has at least ten counts. Its antigen is not identified. Clinicians diagnosed using symptoms, serum thyroxine, TRAb, thyroid ultrasound and orbital computed tomography. Beta-chain TCR CDR3 regions were amplified from RNA transcripts. An opening RT-PCR round employed HTBI primers and preceded a second-round multiplex PCR. TCRdb called the multiplex PCR reads again in MiXCR, with one record for every CDR3 protein. The repertoire has 350,000 to 450,000 distinct CDR3 sequences, approximately 16% of them found once; the top ten carry roughly 1.5%. The sequenced sample was peripheral blood. The clonotype originates from a woman aged 18-30 years with Graves' ophthalmopathy.

For the CDR3, the DNA is TGTGCCACCAGTGAACGGGACAGGGACGGCTACACCTTC. This codes for CATSERDRDGYTF. The chain carries TRBV24-1 and TRBJ1-2; 9 bases are shared with TRBD1. Trimming at V came to 4 bases and at J to 8 bases, leaving 4 bases not matched to a gene. Germline loops: CDR1 KGHDR, CDR2 SFDVKD. This CDR3 contains 13 residues.